Listed below are T cell receptor beta chains from one sample, sequenced in a study of cytomegalovirus exposure and HLA in healthy donors. Clones were sequenced by immunoSEQ multiplex PCR, and TCRdb holds only the in-frame ones, with some missing. Of roughly 160,000 clones in the sample, 75% to 80% were seen once. Sequenced: PBMCs. The receptor source for this set is a man aged 45-65 years in good health and CMV-seropositive. Both conserved end residues are part of each CDR3. D genes are given only for firm matches. Clone size, where shown, is once, few, many, or a class for clones that have expanded.

>TRBD2|TRBV2|TRBJ2-1|few
TGTGCCAGCGGGATTGGGAGCGGGGGGGCGTGGGAGCAGTTCTTC
CASGIGSGGAWEQFF
>-|TRBV5-5|TRBJ2-7|-
TGTGCCAGCAGCGCCCGGGACAACTTCTACGAGCAGTACTTC
CASSARDNFYEQYF
>TRBD1|TRBV5-4|TRBJ1-6|-
TGTGCCAGCAGCACCCGACAGGGGAACAATTCACCCCTCCACTTT
CASSTRQGNNSPLHF
>-|TRBV9|TRBJ2-5|once
TGTGCCAGCACCCGGGCCCCTCAGGACACAGAGACCCAGTACTTC
CASTRAPQDTETQYF
>TRBD1|TRBV5-6|TRBJ2-7|-
TGTGCCAGCAGTCTAGGGAGACAGGGGATATACGAGCAGTACTTC
CASSLGRQGIYEQYF
>TRBD2|TRBV9|TRBJ2-1|few
TGTGCCAGCAGCGTAGGGTCGGGGCGGGGGGTCTACAATGAGCAGTTCTTC
CASSVGSGRGVYNEQFF
>-|TRBV15|TRBJ2-1|-
TGTGCCACCAGCAGAGCCTCACAGGGCTATGAGCAGTTCTTC
CATSRASQGYEQFF
>-|TRBV7-6|TRBJ2-7|-
TGTGCCAGCAGCCCTACAGGAGCCTACGAGCAGTACTTC
CASSPTGAYEQYF
>TRBD1|TRBV7-9|TRBJ1-1|-
TGTGCCAGCAGCACCCGGGACAGGGATGGGAGCACTGAAGCTTTCTTT
CASSTRDRDGSTEAFF
>-|TRBV18|TRBJ1-2|-
TGTGCCAGCTCACCACCCAAGGGGGTATATGGCTACACCTTC
CASSPPKGVYGYTF
>-|TRBV15|TRBJ2-5|-
TGTGCCACCAGCAGAAACAGGCGAGAGACCCAGTACTTC
CATSRNRRETQYF
>-|TRBV10-3|TRBJ1-2|few
TGTGCCATCAGTGAACAGCCTTCCTATGGCTACACCTTC
CAISEQPSYGYTF
>TRBD1|TRBV5-5|TRBJ2-5|once
TGTGCCAGCAAAAGACCGGGACAGGGGGCAGAGACCCAGTACTTC
CASKRPGQGAETQYF
>-|TRBV6-5|TRBJ2-3|few
TGTGCCAGCAGTTTGGGGCAGAACACAGATACGCAGTATTTT
CASSLGQNTDTQYF
>TRBD2|TRBV4-1|TRBJ2-3|-
TGCGCCAGCAGCCAACCACGAGCGGGGGCCCGCACAGATACGCAGTATTTT
CASSQPRAGARTDTQYF
>TRBD1|TRBV7-8|TRBJ1-3|few
TGTGCCAGCAGCCCAGACAGGGCATCCGGAAACACCATATATTTT
CASSPDRASGNTIYF
>TRBD1|TRBV5-4|TRBJ2-2|-
TGTGCCAGCAGCTTGACAGGGGGAAACACCGGGGAGCTGTTTTTT
CASSLTGGNTGELFF
>TRBD2|TRBV4-1|TRBJ2-3|once
TGCGCCAGCAGCCAAGATACTAGCGGGGGCTACACAGATACGCAGTATTTT
CASSQDTSGGYTDTQYF
>-|TRBV5-6|TRBJ1-5|-
TGTGCCAGCAGCCCTTGGACAGCCGGAGGCAATCAGCCCCAGCATTTT
CASSPWTAGGNQPQHF
>-|TRBV18|TRBJ2-2|-
TGTGCCAGCTCACTGCTGGACACGAACACCGGGGAGCTGTTTTTT
CASSLLDTNTGELFF
>TRBD1|TRBV29-1|TRBJ2-3|-
TGCAGCGTTGAATCTGACAGGGGGCATGGAGATACGCAGTATTTT
CSVESDRGHGDTQYF
>-|TRBV9|TRBJ2-5|-
TGTGCCAGCAGCGTAGGGGGGGGCAATCGAAGGGAGACCCAGTACTTC
CASSVGGGNRRETQYF
>-|TRBV7-2|TRBJ2-5|-
TGTGCCAGCAGCTTAGGGGAGGGGGTGAAGACCCAGTACTTC
CASSLGEGVKTQYF
>TRBD2|TRBV6-1|TRBJ2-1|-
TGTGCCAGCAGTGAGCTAGCGGGGGGGCAGGATGAGCAGTTCTTC
CASSELAGGQDEQFF
>-|TRBV2|TRBJ2-3|few
TGTGCCAGCAGTGGACTAGAGTCAGATACGCAGTATTTT
CASSGLESDTQYF
>-|TRBV6-5|TRBJ2-3|-
TGTGCCAGCAGTCGGACGGGAAACACAGATACGCAGTATTTT
CASSRTGNTDTQYF
>-|TRBV9|TRBJ1-6|few
TGTGCCAGCAGCACTAGGACGGATTCACCCCTCCACTTT
CASSTRTDSPLHF
>-|TRBV2|TRBJ1-1|-
TGTGCCAGCATTTTATTACAGGAGAACACTGAAGCTTTCTTT
CASILLQENTEAFF
>TRBD2|TRBV9|TRBJ2-3|-
TGTGCCAGCAGCGGGCGACTAGCGGGGGCGAGCACAGATACGCAGTATTTT
CASSGRLAGASTDTQYF
>TRBD1|TRBV29-1|TRBJ2-7|few
TGCAGCGTCGCGACAGGGGGCACGGTCTACGAGCAGTACTTC
CSVATGGTVYEQYF
>-|TRBV7-3|TRBJ1-5|once
TGTGCCAGCAGCTTAACCGACAGAAGCCTAAGCAATCAGCCCCAGCATTTT
CASSLTDRSLSNQPQHF
>TRBD1|TRBV10-1|TRBJ2-1|-
TGCGCCAGCAGTGAAGCGACAGGGCTGGTCCACAATGAGCAGTTCTTC
CASSEATGLVHNEQFF
>TRBD1|TRBV4-1|TRBJ1-6|-
TGCGCCAGCAGCCGCCGGCTTCGGGACAGGGTGGAGCGTTCCTATAATTCACCCCTCCACTTT
CASSRRLRDRVERSYNSPLHF
>-|TRBV2|TRBJ2-5|-
TGTGCCAGCAGTGAATTATTACAAGAGACCCAGTACTTC
CASSELLQETQYF
>TRBD1|TRBV7-9|TRBJ1-1|-
TGTGCCAGCAGCCTCCCGGGACAGGGGGTTACTGAAGCTTTCTTT
CASSLPGQGVTEAFF
>-|TRBV5-1|TRBJ2-2|-
TGCGCCAGCAGTCAAATGAACACCGGGGAGCTGTTTTTT
CASSQMNTGELFF
>TRBD1|TRBV4-3|TRBJ1-1|-
TGCGCCAGCAGCCTTTGGACAGGGTCCACTGAAGCTTTCTTT
CASSLWTGSTEAFF
>TRBD1|TRBV6-1|TRBJ1-5|-
TGTGCCAGTACGGACAGGGCCCATCAGCCCCAGCATTTT
CASTDRAHQPQHF
>TRBD1|TRBV28|TRBJ2-7|-
TGTGCCAGCAGTTCTACACCCCGGGACAGGCGGACCTACGAGCAGTACTTC
CASSSTPRDRRTYEQYF
>TRBD2|TRBV28|TRBJ2-5|-
TGTGCCAGCAGTTTACAGGGACTAGTCCCCCAAGAGACCCAGTACTTC
CASSLQGLVPQETQYF
>-|TRBV6-5|TRBJ1-2|few
TGTGCCAGCAGTCCTCTTTCGAGCTATGGCTACACCTTC
CASSPLSSYGYTF
>TRBD1|TRBV15|TRBJ2-1|-
TGTGCCACCCATGCGGGACAGGATTACAATGAGCAGTTCTTC
CATHAGQDYNEQFF
>TRBD2|TRBV7-2|TRBJ2-1|-
TGTGCCAGCAGCTTAGTATACCGGGGGGGTGCAGATGAGCAGTTCTTC
CASSLVYRGGADEQFF
>TRBD1|TRBV6-6|TRBJ2-1|few
TGTGCCAGCAGAGAAGGACAGGGGACGTTCTTC
CASREGQGTFF
>-|TRBV19|TRBJ1-1|few
TGTGCCAGTAGTCCCACGCAGGTATACGCTGAAGCTTTCTTT
CASSPTQVYAEAFF
>TRBD1|TRBV5-1|TRBJ2-4|few
TGCGCCAGCAGCTTGGGAACTGGCGGACAGGTCAAAAACATTCAGTACTTC
CASSLGTGGQVKNIQYF
>-|TRBV5-1|TRBJ1-2|-
TGCGCCAGCAGGCCGACTGCCACCCAGGGAAGGAATGGCTACACCTTC
CASRPTATQGRNGYTF
>-|TRBV15|TRBJ2-1|-
TGTGCCACCAGACATTTCAGCGACAATGAGCAGTTCTTC
CATRHFSDNEQFF
>-|TRBV10-3|TRBJ1-6|-
TGTGCCATCAGCGATGTGGCAGGGAATTCACCCCTCCACTTT
CAISDVAGNSPLHF
>TRBD2|TRBV7-9|TRBJ2-1|once
TGTGCCAGCACTAAACCCGGGACTAGCAACTACAATGAGCAGTTCTTC
CASTKPGTSNYNEQFF
>-|TRBV6-1|TRBJ1-6|few
TGTGCCAGCAGCTTAGGGAGCGCCTCGAATTCACCCCTCCACTTT
CASSLGSASNSPLHF
>TRBD1|TRBV5-6|TRBJ1-2|once
TGTGCCAGCAGCCGACAGGGTTTGATCTATGGCTACACCTTC
CASSRQGLIYGYTF
>TRBD1|TRBV5-1|TRBJ2-7|-
TGCGCCAGCAGTTCTGGGACAGGGAACTACGAGCAGTACTTC
CASSSGTGNYEQYF
>TRBD1|TRBV28|TRBJ1-2|few
TGTGCCAGCAGCCCACCGGGACAGGGTTCGTTTGGCTACACCTTC
CASSPPGQGSFGYTF
>TRBD2|TRBV9|TRBJ2-2|few
TGTGCCAGCAGCGTAGTCGGCGGGGGGCGAAACACCGGGGAGCTGTTTTTT
CASSVVGGGRNTGELFF
>-|TRBV5-1|TRBJ1-6|-
TGCGCCAGCAGCCTTGAACCGGCGGGCGATAATTCACCCCTCCACTTT
CASSLEPAGDNSPLHF
>-|TRBV30|TRBJ1-2|-
TGTGCCTGGCTCTCTACCTTAGGCTACACCTTC
CAWLSTLGYTF
>TRBD1|TRBV28|TRBJ1-5|-
TGTGCCAGCAGTCGAGGGACAGGTCGGCAGTATCAGCCCCAGCATTTT
CASSRGTGRQYQPQHF